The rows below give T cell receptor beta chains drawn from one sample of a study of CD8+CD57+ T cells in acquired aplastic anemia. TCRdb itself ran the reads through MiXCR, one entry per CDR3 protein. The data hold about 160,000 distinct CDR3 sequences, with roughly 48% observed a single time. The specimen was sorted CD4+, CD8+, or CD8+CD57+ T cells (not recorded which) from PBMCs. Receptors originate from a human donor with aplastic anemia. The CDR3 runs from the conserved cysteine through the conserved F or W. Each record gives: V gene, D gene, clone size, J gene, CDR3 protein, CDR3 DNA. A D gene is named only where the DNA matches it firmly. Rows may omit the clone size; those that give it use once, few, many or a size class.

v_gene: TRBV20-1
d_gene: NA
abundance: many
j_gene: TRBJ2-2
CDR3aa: CSARENTGELFF
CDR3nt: TGCAGTGCTAGAGAGAACACCGGGGAGCTGTTTTTT

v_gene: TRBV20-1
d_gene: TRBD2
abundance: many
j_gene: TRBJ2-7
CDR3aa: CSAPGTSGSPYEQYF
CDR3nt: TGCAGTGCACCCGGGACTAGCGGGTCCCCCTACGAGCAGTACTTC

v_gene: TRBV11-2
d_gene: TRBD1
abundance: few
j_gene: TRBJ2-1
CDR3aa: CASSLILGRTGRTNEQFF
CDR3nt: TGTGCCAGCAGCCTTATCCTCGGGCGGACAGGGAGGACGAATGAGCAGTTCTTC

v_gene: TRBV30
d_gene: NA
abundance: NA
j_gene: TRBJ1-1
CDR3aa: CAWSGGQGTEAFF
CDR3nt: TGTGCCTGGAGTGGTGGTCAGGGCACTGAAGCTTTCTTT

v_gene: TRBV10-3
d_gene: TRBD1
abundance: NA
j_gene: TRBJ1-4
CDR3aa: CAISEAGQGSGNEKLFF
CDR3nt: TGTGCCATCAGTGAGGCTGGACAGGGGTCGGGTAATGAAAAACTGTTTTTT

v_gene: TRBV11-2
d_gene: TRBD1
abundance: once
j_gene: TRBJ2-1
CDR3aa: CASSRDRVGYNEQFF
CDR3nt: TGTGCCAGCAGCAGGGACAGGGTCGGCTACAATGAGCAGTTCTTC

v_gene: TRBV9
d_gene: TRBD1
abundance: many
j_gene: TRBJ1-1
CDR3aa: CASAPTGANTEAFF
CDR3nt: TGTGCCAGCGCTCCTACAGGGGCCAACACTGAAGCTTTCTTT

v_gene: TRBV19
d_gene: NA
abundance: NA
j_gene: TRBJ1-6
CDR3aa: CASTQTAQNTPLHF
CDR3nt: TGTGCCAGTACCCAGACAGCCCAAAATACACCCCTCCACTTT

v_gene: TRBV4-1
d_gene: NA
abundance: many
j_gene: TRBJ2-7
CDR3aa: CASSGTDSYEQYF
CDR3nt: TGCGCCAGCAGCGGGACGGACTCCTACGAGCAGTACTTC

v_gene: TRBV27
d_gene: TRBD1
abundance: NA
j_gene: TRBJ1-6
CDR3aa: CASSLAAGTVNSPLHF
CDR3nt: TGTGCCAGCAGTTTGGCAGCCGGGACAGTAAATTCACCCCTCCACTTT

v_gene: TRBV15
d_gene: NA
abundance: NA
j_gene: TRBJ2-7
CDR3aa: CATSRVTGPYEQYF
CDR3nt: TGTGCCACCAGCAGGGTGACAGGACCTTACGAGCAGTACTTC

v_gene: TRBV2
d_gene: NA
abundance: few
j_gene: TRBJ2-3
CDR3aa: CASRGGSTDTQYF
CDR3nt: TGTGCCAGCAGAGGCGGTAGCACAGATACGCAGTATTTT

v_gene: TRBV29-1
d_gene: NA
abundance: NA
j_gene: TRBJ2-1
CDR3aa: CSVEGGDYNEQFF
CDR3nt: TGCAGCGTTGAAGGAGGGGATTACAATGAGCAGTTCTTC

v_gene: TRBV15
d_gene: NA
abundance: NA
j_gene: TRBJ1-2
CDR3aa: CATSRGGTNYGYTF
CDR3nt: TGTGCCACCAGCAGAGGGGGGACAAACTATGGCTACACCTTC

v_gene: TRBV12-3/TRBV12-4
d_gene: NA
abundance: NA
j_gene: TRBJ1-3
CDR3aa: CASTNSGNTIYF
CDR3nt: TGTGCCAGCACCAACTCTGGAAACACCATATATTTT

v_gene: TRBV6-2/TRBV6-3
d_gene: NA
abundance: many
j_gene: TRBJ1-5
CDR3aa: CASSYVGYVSNQPQHF
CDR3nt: TGTGCCAGCAGTTACGTGGGTTACGTGAGCAATCAGCCCCAGCATTTT

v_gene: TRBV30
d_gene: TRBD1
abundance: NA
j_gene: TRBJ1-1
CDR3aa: CAAQGAKTEAFF
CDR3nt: TGTGCCGCACAGGGGGCGAAGACTGAAGCTTTCTTT

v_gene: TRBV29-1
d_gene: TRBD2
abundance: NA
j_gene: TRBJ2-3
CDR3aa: CSVEKGRGTDTQYF
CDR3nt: TGCAGCGTTGAAAAGGGGAGGGGCACAGATACGCAGTATTTT

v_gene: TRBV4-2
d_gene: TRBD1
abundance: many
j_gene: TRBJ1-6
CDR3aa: CASSQGRDRVYSPLHF
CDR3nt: TGTGCCAGCAGCCAAGGTAGAGACAGGGTTTATTCACCCCTCCACTTT

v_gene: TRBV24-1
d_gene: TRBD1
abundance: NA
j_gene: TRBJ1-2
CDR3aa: CATTPRAGGYHYGYTF
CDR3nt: TGTGCCACCACACCCCGGGCAGGGGGATATCACTATGGCTACACCTTC

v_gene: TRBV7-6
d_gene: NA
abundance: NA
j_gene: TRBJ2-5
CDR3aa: CASSPTGKTQYF
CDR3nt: TGTGCCAGCAGCCCAACCGGGAAGACCCAGTACTTC

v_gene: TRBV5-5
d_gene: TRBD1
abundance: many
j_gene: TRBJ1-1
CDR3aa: CASSLRQGAEAFF
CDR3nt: TGTGCCAGCAGCTTAAGGCAGGGGGCTGAAGCTTTCTTT

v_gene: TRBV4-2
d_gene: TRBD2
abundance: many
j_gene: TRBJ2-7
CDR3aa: CASSQEGGTSGSGSEQYF
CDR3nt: TGTGCCAGCAGCCAAGAGGGAGGGACTAGCGGGAGCGGAAGCGAGCAGTACTTC

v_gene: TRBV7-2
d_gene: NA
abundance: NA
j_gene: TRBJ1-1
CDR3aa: CASSPTWRGEAFF
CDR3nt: TGTGCCAGCAGCCCAACATGGAGAGGTGAAGCTTTCTTT

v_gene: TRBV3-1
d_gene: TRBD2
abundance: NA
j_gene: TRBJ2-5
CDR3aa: CASSEGLAGGAETQYF
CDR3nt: TGTGCCAGCAGCGAAGGACTAGCGGGAGGAGCAGAGACCCAGTACTTC